This TCR beta chain came from a study of blood T cell repertoires in COVID-19. As for the study in general: PBMCs, B-cell-depleted T cells, or T cells provided the cDNA or gDNA that made up the material.

CDR1 and CDR2 from the germline V gene are SEHNR and FQNEAQ (reference sequence). The CDR3 contains 13 residues. The ends were cut back, 2 bases at V and 0 bases at J, with 4 bases in the middle. Per the original data handling: How many nucleated cells were present was estimated from reference gene primer amplification. Method: immunoSEQ multiplex PCR; TCRdb's copy keeps in-frame clones and lacks some. V, J and clone size derive from that table, while D and trimming were established from the DNA sequence. The data show some 66,000 clones, around 93% seen once. This clone was counted only a few times. This chain uses TRBV7-9 with TRBJ1-1; D is ambiguous. Sequencing was carried out using peripheral blood. This TCR came from a human donor in a cohort sampled during active COVID-19. CDR3 amino acids: CASSLFMNTEAFF. The DNA of the CDR3 is TGTGCCAGCAGCTTATTCATGAACACTGAAGCTTTCTTT.